This TCR beta chain was documented in a study of human T cells and chemical hapten exposure. Study details: A patient group, mainly female, showed alopecia areata, totalis or universalis.

Library preparation tagged each individual cDNA molecule with a unique molecular identifier. In TCRdb, the RACE reads were re-called with MiXCR into one record per CDR3 protein. The sample includes about 120,000 distinct CDR3 sequences, roughly 13% of them seen just once. The time point was: patch test 1, 2 weeks after DPC sensitization. The treatment was: therapeutic diphenylcyclopropenone sensitization with weekly scalp DPC. The CDR3 length is 14 residues. Germline CDR1 MNHEY, CDR2 SVGAGI. The V end lost 6 bases, the J end lost 6 bases, and 15 bases lay between the germline ends. Broader study findings: After DPC sensitization, TCRs above 1 in 1000 frequency showed no change.

There are a few counts of this clonotype. Its matching antigen is unknown. This TCR was recovered from a man in his late teens or twenties with alopecia areata. Some clones in this sample may be carry-over from other donors' samples. The sequencing used whole blood, collected in connection with sensitization to the hapten diphenylcyclopropenone (DPC). The V and J genes are TRBV6-5 and TRBJ1-5, with D possibly being TRBD1 (5 bases). CDR3 DNA: TGTGCCAGCAGGAGTCAGGGCGGGGGTCAGCCCCAGCATTTT. Its protein product is CASRSQGGGQPQHF.